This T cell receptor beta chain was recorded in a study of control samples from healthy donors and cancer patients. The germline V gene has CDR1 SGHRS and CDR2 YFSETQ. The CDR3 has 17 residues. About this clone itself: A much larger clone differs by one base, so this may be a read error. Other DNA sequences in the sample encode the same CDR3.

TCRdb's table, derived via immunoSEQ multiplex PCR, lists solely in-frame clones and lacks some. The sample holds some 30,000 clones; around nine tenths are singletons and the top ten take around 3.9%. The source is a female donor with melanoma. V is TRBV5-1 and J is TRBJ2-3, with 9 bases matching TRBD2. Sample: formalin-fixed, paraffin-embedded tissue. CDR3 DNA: TGCGCCAGCAGCTTTTGGGCGGGAGGGGAGCTCACAGATACACAGTATTTT. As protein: CASSFWAGGELTDTQYF.